Sequencing of this T cell receptor (beta chain) was carried out in a study of blood T cell repertoires in COVID-19. About the research overall: PBMCs, B-cell-depleted T cells, or T cells provided the cDNA or gDNA that made up the material.

The germline V gene has CDR1 LNHDA and CDR2 SQIVND (reference sequence). The CDR3 spans 14 residues. V lost 3 bases and J lost 5, with 11 bases in between. In the original processing: Amplification of reference gene primers provided the estimated nucleated cell counts. The table came from immunoSEQ multiplex PCR; TCRdb's copy has only in-frame clones and leaves some out. V and J calls and clone size come straight from that table; D and trimming were deduced from the DNA. The sample records 60,000 to 70,000 clones, 85% to 90% being singletons. The chain combines TRBV19 with TRBJ1-5; D gene ambiguous. The receptor was derived from an elderly woman with active COVID-19. Source material: peripheral blood. The CDR3 spells CASSILGGHQPQHF. The CDR3 nucleotides read TGTGCCAGTAGTATCCTAGGAGGGCATCAGCCCCAGCATTTT.